This T cell receptor (beta chain) is drawn from a study of Tregs in tolerant kidney transplant recipients. Turning to this clone: The antigen remains unidentified.

Whole-study results and caveats: Findings come from small patient numbers and require larger validation. This study did not directly address biological reproducibility.

Method: immunoSEQ multiplex PCR; TCRdb's copy keeps in-frame clones and lacks some. Altogether roughly 49,000 clones are present, about 90% being singletons, with the ten largest covering 0.7%. The CDR3 contains 16 residues. Germline assignment: CDR1 KGHSH and CDR2 LQKENI. Deletions cut 0 bases from V and 1 base from J, with 12 bases between. Material: Tregs from blood. The receptor was isolated from a human donor in good health. The chain is built from TRBV18 and TRBJ1-1, with D possibly matching TRBD1 (6 bases). This CDR3 reads CASSPPSGARNTEAFF. The CDR3 bases are TGTGCCAGCTCACCACCGTCGGGGGCGCGGAACACTGAAGCTTTCTTT.